This TCR beta chain was sequenced for a study of CD8+ T cells in alopecia areata. Looking at the study overall: By percentage of affected scalp area, the severity of treated patients was scored.

Extracted RNA was reverse transcribed into cDNA, the sequencing template. Here immunoSEQ multiplex PCR was the method, and the copy in TCRdb shows in-frame clones only, minus some. The sample includes some 190,000 clones, approximately 67% of them seen just once. Trimming took 4 bases from V and 5 from J, leaving 15 bases between them. Germline V lookup: CDR1 SGHRS, CDR2 YFSETQ. The CDR3 runs 14 residues. To note about this clone: The antigen is not known.

Notes on the study in general: Tofacitinib significantly lowered scalp clonality and expanded CD8+ clones among the top 100. It was observed that many expanded lesional clones persisted in scalp and blood during tofacitinib.

Regarding treatment: oral pan-JAK inhibitor, 5-10 mg twice daily. This chain links TRBV5-1 with TRBJ1-2; unclear D gene. This TCR was recovered from a human donor with alopecia areata. The sequences come from CD4+ T cells sorted from blood, collected around week 47, from a patient treated with tofacitinib. CDR3 sequence (DNA): TGCGCCAGCAGCCCGGACGGGGAAGGGTATGGCTACACCTTC. Its protein product is CASSPDGEGYGYTF.